Below, 3 T cell receptor beta chains from the same sample are listed, as sequenced in a study of blood T cell repertoires in COVID-19. Sequencing was performed with immunoSEQ multiplex PCR; in TCRdb, only in-frame clones are kept and a portion is missing. The sample records about 60,000 clones, more than 75% being singletons. The sequencing input was peripheral blood. These receptors were obtained from a woman of 80 years or more with acute or convalescent COVID-19.

The chain combines TRBV2 with TRBJ1-2; tentatively, D is TRBD1 (5 bases). Germline loops: CDR1 SNHLY, CDR2 FYNNEI. The length of the CDR3 is 13 residues. Trimming shortened V by 8 bases and J by 2 bases, and 12 bases separated the two germline ends. The chain's CDR3 is CASGRGSNYGYTF. CDR3 nucleotide sequence: TGTGCCAGCGGGAGGGGATCCAACTATGGCTACACCTTC.

A few counts support this clone. This chain uses TRBV28 with TRBJ1-6; D remains ambiguous. V lost 8 bases, J lost 0 bases, and 11 bases lay in between. Germline loops: CDR1 MDHEN, CDR2 SYDVKM. The CDR3 runs to 15 residues. The CDR3 DNA is TGTGCCAGCCGAGCCGGGAGCTCCTATAATTCACCCCTCCACTTT. Its protein product is CASRAGSSYNSPLHF.

This clone was picked up a small number of times. The V gene is TRBV12-3 or TRBV12-4, the J gene TRBJ1-4; no definite D call. Trimming shortened V by 3 bases and J by 8 bases, and 7 bases separated the two germline ends. CDR3 size: 12 residues. Here the CDR3 DNA reads TGTGCCAGCAGTTTCCTTGGCGAAAAACTGTTTTTT. Translated, it gives CASSFLGEKLFF.